This T cell receptor beta chain came from a study of blood T cell repertoires in COVID-19. Libraries were prepared by immunoSEQ multiplex PCR; TCRdb keeps only in-frame clonotypes and omits some of them. This table holds about 68,000 clones, around nine tenths found once. Germline loops: CDR1 SNHLY, CDR2 FYNNEI. CDR3 length: 15 amino acids. V shed 4 bases and J 2 bases; nucleotides not matched to a gene: 5. Sequencing was done on a sample of peripheral blood. V usage is TRBV2 and J usage is TRBJ2-7; 10 nucleotides match TRBD1. This receptor was taken from a man between 35 and 55 years old with COVID-19, enrolled during active disease. The CDR3 protein is CASSGFGTGAYEQYF. CDR3 coding DNA: TGTGCCAGCAGTGGTTTTGGGACAGGGGCCTACGAGCAGTACTTC.